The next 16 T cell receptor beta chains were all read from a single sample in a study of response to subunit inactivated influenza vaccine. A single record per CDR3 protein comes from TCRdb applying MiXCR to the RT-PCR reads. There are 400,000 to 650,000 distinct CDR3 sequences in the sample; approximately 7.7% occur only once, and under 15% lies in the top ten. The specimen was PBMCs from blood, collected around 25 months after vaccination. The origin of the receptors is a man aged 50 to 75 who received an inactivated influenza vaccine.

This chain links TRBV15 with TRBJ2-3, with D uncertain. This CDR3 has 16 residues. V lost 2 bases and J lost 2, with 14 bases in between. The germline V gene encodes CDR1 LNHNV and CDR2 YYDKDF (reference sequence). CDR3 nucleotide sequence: TGTGCCACCAGCAGACGGCTCGCGGCTTACACAGATACGCAGTATTTT. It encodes CATSRRLAAYTDTQYF.

This CDR3 is CASSQGALVNTEAFF. CDR3 DNA: TGCGCCAGCAGCCAAGGGGCCCTAGTGAACACTGAAGCTTTCTTT. The J gene is TRBJ1-1, the V gene TRBV4-3; D is ambiguous. This CDR3 has 15 amino acids. Trimming took off 1 base at V and 0 bases at J, with 9 bases between the two ends. Germline CDR1 LGHNA, CDR2 YSLEER.

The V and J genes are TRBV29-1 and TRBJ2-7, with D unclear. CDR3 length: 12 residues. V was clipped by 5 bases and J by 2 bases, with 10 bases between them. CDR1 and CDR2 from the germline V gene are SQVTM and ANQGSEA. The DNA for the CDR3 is TGCAGCGTTAAGGACGGAGCCTACGAGCAGTACTTC. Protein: CSVKDGAYEQYF.

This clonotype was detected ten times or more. Here the CDR3 reads CASSQEGTSYGYTF. DNA for the CDR3: TGTGCCAGCAGCCAAGAGGGGACCTCCTATGGCTACACCTTC. This sequence joins TRBV4-2 and TRBJ1-2; TRBD1 is a possible D gene (5 bases). There are 14 residues in the CDR3. V shed 0 bases and J shed 4 bases, with 9 bases lying between them. The V gene's germline CDR1 is LGHNA and CDR2 YNFKEQ.

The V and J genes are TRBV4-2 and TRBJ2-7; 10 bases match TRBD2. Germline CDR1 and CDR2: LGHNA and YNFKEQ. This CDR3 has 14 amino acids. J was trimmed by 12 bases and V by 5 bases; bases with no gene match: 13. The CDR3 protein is CASSNGGLAGVLYF. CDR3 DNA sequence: TGTGCCAGCAGCAATGGTGGTCTAGCGGGGGTCCTGTACTTC.

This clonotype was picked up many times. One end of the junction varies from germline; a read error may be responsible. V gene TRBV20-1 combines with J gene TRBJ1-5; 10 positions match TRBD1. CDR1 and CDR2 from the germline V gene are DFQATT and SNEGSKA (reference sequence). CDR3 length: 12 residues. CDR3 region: CSARGWSGQGIF. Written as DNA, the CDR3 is TGCAGTGCTAGGGGTTGGTCGGGACAGGGGATTTTT.

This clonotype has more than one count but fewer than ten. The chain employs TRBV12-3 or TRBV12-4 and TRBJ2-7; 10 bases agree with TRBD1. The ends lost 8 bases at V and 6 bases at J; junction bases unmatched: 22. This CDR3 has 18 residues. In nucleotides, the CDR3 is TGTGCCAGCTCGACCGGGACAGGGGTAAATGGCGGGAACCCCGAGCAGTACTTC. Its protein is CASSTGTGVNGGNPEQYF.

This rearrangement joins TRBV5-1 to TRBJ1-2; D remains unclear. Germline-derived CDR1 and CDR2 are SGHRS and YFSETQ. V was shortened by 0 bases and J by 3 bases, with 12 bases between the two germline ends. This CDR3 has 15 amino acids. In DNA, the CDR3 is TGCGCCAGCAGCTTGGATTCCGCCCGATACTATGGCTACACCTTC. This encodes CASSLDSARYYGYTF.

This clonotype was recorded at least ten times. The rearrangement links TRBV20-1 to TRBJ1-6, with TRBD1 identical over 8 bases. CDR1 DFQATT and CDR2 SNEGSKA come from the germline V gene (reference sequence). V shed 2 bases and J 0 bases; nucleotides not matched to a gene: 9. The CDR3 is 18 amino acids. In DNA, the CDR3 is TGCAGTGCTAGAAATATCCCGACAGGGGCCTCCTATAATTCACCCCTCCACTTT. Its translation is CSARNIPTGASYNSPLHF.

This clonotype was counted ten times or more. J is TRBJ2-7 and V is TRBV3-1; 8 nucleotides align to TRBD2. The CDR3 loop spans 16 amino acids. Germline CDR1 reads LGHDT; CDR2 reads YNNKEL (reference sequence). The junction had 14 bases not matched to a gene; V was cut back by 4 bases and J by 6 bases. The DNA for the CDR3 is TGTGCCAGCAGCCCCGACCGCGGACTAGCAACGGCCGAGCAGTACTTC. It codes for CASSPDRGLATAEQYF.

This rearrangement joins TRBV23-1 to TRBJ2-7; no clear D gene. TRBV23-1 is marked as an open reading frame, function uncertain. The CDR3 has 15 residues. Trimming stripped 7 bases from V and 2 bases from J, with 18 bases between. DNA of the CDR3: TGCGCCAGCACCCCGTTCGTCAGTAATACCTACGAGCAGTACTTC. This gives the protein CASTPFVSNTYEQYF.

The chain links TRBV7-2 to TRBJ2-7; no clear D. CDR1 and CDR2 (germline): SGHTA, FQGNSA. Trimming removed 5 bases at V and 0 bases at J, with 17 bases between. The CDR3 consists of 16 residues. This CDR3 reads CASSLRSTVSSYEQYF. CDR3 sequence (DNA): TGTGCCAGCAGCCTCAGAAGTACAGTTAGCTCCTACGAGCAGTACTTC.

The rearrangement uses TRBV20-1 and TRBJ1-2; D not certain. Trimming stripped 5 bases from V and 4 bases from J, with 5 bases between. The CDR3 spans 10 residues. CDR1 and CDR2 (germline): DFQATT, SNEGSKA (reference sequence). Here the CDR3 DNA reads TGCAGTGCTTGGTTCTATGGCTACACCTTC. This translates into CSAWFYGYTF.

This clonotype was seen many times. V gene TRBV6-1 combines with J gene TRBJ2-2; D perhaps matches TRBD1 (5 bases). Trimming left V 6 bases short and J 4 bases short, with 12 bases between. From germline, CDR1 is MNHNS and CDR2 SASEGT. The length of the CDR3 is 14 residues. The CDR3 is CASRIQVITGELFF. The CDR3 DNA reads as TGTGCCAGCAGGATACAGGTCATCACCGGGGAGCTGTTTTTT.

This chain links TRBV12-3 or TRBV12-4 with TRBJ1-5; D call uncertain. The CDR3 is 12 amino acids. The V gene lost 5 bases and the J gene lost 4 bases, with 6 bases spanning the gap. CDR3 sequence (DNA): TGTGCCAGCAGTCGTAAGAATCAGCCCCAGCATTTT. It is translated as CASSRKNQPQHF.

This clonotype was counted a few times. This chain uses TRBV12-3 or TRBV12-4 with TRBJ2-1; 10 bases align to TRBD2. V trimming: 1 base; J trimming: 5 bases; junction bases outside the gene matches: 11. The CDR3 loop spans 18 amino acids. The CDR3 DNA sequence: TGTGCCAGCAGTTTAGAGGGGGTCCTAGCGGGAGCGCACAATGAGCAGTTCTTC. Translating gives CASSLEGVLAGAHNEQFF.